This T cell receptor beta chain was recovered during a study of T cells in Graves' hyperthyroidism and ophthalmopathy. Study summary: It was at initial diagnosis, before any treatment, that peripheral blood was collected.

V lost 5 bases to trimming and J lost 8 bases, with 19 bases between them. CDR1 and CDR2 (germline): GTSNPN, SVGIG (reference sequence). The CDR3 runs 14 residues. Regions amplified from RNA transcripts were the TCR beta CDR3 regions. When the TCR CDR3 underwent first-round RT-PCR, the HTBI primer set was used. TCRdb processed the multiplex PCR reads anew with MiXCR; each CDR3 protein has one entry. The sample lists a few hundred thousand distinct CDR3 sequences, roughly 15% occurring once. Every diagnosis used clinical symptoms, serum thyroxine and TRAb, thyroid ultrasound and orbital computed tomography. Fresh peripheral blood, 10 ml, yielded the PBMCs.

The TCR sequence derives from a woman under 30 with Graves' hyperthyroidism. The genes are TRBV30 and TRBJ2-1; D may be TRBD1 or TRBD2 (5 bases each). The source material was blood. CDR3 residues: CAWATGTARHEQFF. In DNA, the CDR3 is TGTGCCTGGGCCACCGGGACGGCCCGCCATGAGCAGTTCTTC.